A single sample is the source of the 26 T cell receptor beta chains below, sequenced in a study of blood T cell repertoires in COVID-19. Assay: immunoSEQ multiplex PCR; the TCRdb copy retains only in-frame clones and omits some. The profile covers some 250,000 clones, with roughly 80% appearing a single time and approximately 8% taken by the ten largest. The sequenced material came from peripheral blood. All receptors come from an elderly woman with acute or convalescent COVID-19.

The gene calls are TRBV6-1 and TRBJ1-3, with D perhaps matching TRBD1 (5 bases). Germline V gives CDR1 MNHNS, CDR2 SASEGT. Trimming took off 1 base at V and 0 bases at J, with 10 bases between the two ends. The length of the CDR3 is 16 residues. CDR3 loop: CASSEVGQLSGNTIYF. The DNA for the CDR3 is TGTGCCAGCAGTGAAGTAGGACAACTCTCTGGAAACACCATATATTTT.

J is TRBJ1-1 and V is TRBV29-1, with D perhaps matching TRBD1 (5 bases). The CDR3 loop spans 12 amino acids. The germline CDR1 and CDR2 sequences are SQVTM and ANQGSEA. CDR3 loop: CSCRRGRTEAFF. The CDR3 region has the DNA TGCAGTTGTCGGAGGGGAAGGACTGAAGCTTTCTTT.

The rearrangement links TRBV5-1 to TRBJ2-7; 9 nucleotides align to TRBD1. Trimming removed 0 bases from V and 7 bases from J; junction bases left unmatched: 8. There are 15 residues in the CDR3. The V gene's germline CDR1 is SGHRS and CDR2 YFSETQ. CDR3 amino acids: CASSLVTGGFEEQYF. CDR3 nucleotide sequence: TGCGCCAGCAGCTTGGTGACAGGGGGATTTGAAGAGCAGTACTTC.

The CDR3 protein is CASSLDRNQPQHF. The CDR3 region has the DNA TGTGCCAGCAGCCTTGACAGAAATCAGCCCCAGCATTTT. The genes are TRBV6-5 and TRBJ1-5; a possible D gene is TRBD1 (5 bases). V lost 6 bases, J lost 4 bases, and 10 bases lay in between. The germline CDR1 and CDR2 sequences are MNHEY and SVGAGI. The CDR3 is 13 amino acids.

V and J are TRBV7-2 and TRBJ2-5, with 10 positions matching TRBD2. The CDR3 runs to 13 residues. Germline CDR1 and CDR2: SGHTA and FQGNSA. V shed 4 bases, J shed 11 bases, and the junction held 7 bases outside the gene matches. The DNA of the CDR3 is TGTGCCAGCAGCTCCGGGACTAGCGAAAGGCAGTACTTC. This codes for CASSSGTSERQYF.

The rearrangement uses TRBV19 and TRBJ2-5; 8 nucleotides agree with TRBD2. The CDR3 consists of 16 residues. V was pared by 5 bases and J by 3 bases, with 11 bases of the junction left unmatched. Germline lookup yields CDR1 LNHDA and CDR2 SQIVND (reference sequence). CDR3: CASSPGAGGDKETQYF. The CDR3 DNA sequence: TGTGCCAGTAGTCCCGGCGCGGGGGGCGACAAAGAGACCCAGTACTTC.

The chain uses TRBV3-1 (or the pseudogene TRBV3-2) and TRBJ1-2, with D possibly being TRBD1 (6 bases). Germline V gene data show CDR1 as LGHDT and CDR2 as YNNKEL (reference sequence). Deletions cut 1 base from V and 5 bases from J, with 11 bases between. The CDR3 is 14 amino acids. CDR3 residues: CASSQGRGGYGYTF. CDR3 bases: TGTGCCAGCAGCCAAGGCAGGGGTGGGTATGGCTACACCTTC.

This clone has a handful of counts. CDR3 residues: CASSPLLPPGELFF. The CDR3 coding sequence is TGCGCCAGCAGCCCCCTACTACCACCCGGGGAGCTGTTTTTT. This rearrangement joins TRBV4-1 to TRBJ2-2; D gene unclear. V was trimmed by 4 bases and J by 6 bases, leaving 12 bases between them. Germline CDR1 reads MGHRA; CDR2 reads YSYEKL. The CDR3 runs 14 residues.

The chain is built from TRBV28 and TRBJ2-1, with 7 positions matching TRBD2. The CDR3 sequence is 15 residues long. After removal of 4 bases from V and 7 bases from J, the junction contained 10 bases not matched to a gene. Germline V gene sequence: CDR1 MDHEN, CDR2 SYDVKM. As DNA, the CDR3 is TGTGCCAGCAGTTCCGTGGGGAGGGGTGGAAATGAGCAGTTCTTC. Translation: CASSSVGRGGNEQFF. The whole variable domain, filled in from reference TRBV28 and TRBJ2-1, reads DVKVTQSSRYLVKRTGEKVFLECVQDMDHENMFWYRQDPGLGLRLIYFSYDVKMKEKGDIPEGYSVSREKKERFSLILESASTNQTSMYLCASSSVGRGGNEQFFGPGTRLTVL.

The V and J genes are TRBV5-4 and TRBJ1-4; 7 bases map to TRBD1. V shed 7 bases, J shed 4 bases, and the junction held 4 bases outside the gene matches. Germline lookup yields CDR1 SGHNT and CDR2 YYREEE (reference sequence). The CDR3 extends over 13 amino acids. The CDR3 loop is CASGDSYNEKLFF. CDR3 nucleotide sequence: TGTGCCAGCGGGGACAGTTATAATGAAAAACTGTTTTTT.

The rearrangement links TRBV5-4 to TRBJ2-7, with 11 bases that match TRBD1. Unmatched junction bases numbered 3, after V lost 0 bases and J lost 4 bases. The germline CDR1 and CDR2 sequences are SGHNT and YYREEE (reference sequence). This CDR3 has 15 residues. The CDR3 here is CASSLAGTGGYEQYF. CDR3 DNA: TGTGCCAGCAGCTTGGCCGGGACAGGGGGATACGAGCAGTACTTC.

This clone has only one observation. J is TRBJ1-4 and V is TRBV7-2; possibly TRBD1 for D (5 bases). Germline-derived CDR1 and CDR2 are SGHTA and FQGNSA. V was cut by 5 bases and J by 8 bases, with 15 bases left in between. This CDR3 has 14 residues. For the CDR3, the DNA is TGTGCCAGCAGCCGGAGGGGCGATAACGAAAAACTGTTTTTT. Translated: CASSRRGDNEKLFF.

As to this clone: This CDR3 is also generated by other DNA sequences in the sample. This rearrangement joins TRBV19 to TRBJ2-5, with TRBD1 matching over 7 bases. This CDR3 is 13 amino acids long. Germline V gene sequence: CDR1 LNHDA, CDR2 SQIVND (reference sequence). The junction had 3 bases not matched to a gene; V was cut back by 5 bases and J by 3 bases. As DNA, the CDR3 is TGTGCCAGTAGTGCAGACAGGGAAGAGACCCAGTACTTC. Translated, it gives CASSADREETQYF.

This chain connects TRBV5-5 to TRBJ2-2; 8 bases fit TRBD1. J lost 3 bases, V lost 3 bases, and 4 bases had no gene match. Germline CDR1 SGHKS, CDR2 YYEKEE (reference sequence). CDR3 length: 15 residues. The CDR3 region is CASSYAQGDTGELFF. The DNA for the CDR3 is TGTGCCAGCAGCTACGCACAGGGGGACACCGGGGAGCTGTTTTTT.

This chain joins TRBV7-2 and TRBJ1-2, with 9 bases aligning to TRBD1. J lost 1 base, V lost 5 bases, and 5 bases had no gene match. Per the germline V gene, CDR1 is SGHTA and CDR2 is FQGNSA. The CDR3 runs to 15 residues. The CDR3 sequence is CASSRDRAVNYGYTF. CDR3 bases: TGTGCCAGCAGCCGGGACAGGGCAGTTAACTATGGCTACACCTTC.

J is TRBJ1-1 and V is TRBV6-5; 7 nucleotides align to TRBD1. V gave up 5 bases and J gave up 4 bases; unmatched junction bases: 10. The germline gives CDR1 MNHEY, CDR2 SVGAGI. The CDR3 has 15 amino acids. DNA for the CDR3: TGTGCCAGCAGTACCTTGGACAGGAGTTCCACTGAAGCTTTCTTT. Its protein product is CASSTLDRSSTEAFF.

This clone was detected a few times. The rearrangement links TRBV3-1 (or the pseudogene TRBV3-2) to TRBJ2-4, with 8 nucleotides matching TRBD2. CDR3 length equals 14 residues. The trim removed 1 base at V and 6 bases at J, leaving 2 bases unmatched. Germline CDR1 is LGHDT and CDR2 is YNNKEL (reference sequence). The CDR3: CASSQAGRGNIQYF. CDR3 DNA sequence: TGTGCCAGCAGCCAAGCCGGGAGGGGAAACATTCAGTACTTC.

This sequence joins TRBV5-8 and TRBJ1-1; D remains ambiguous. Germline V gene lookup returns CDR1 SGHTS and CDR2 YDEGEE. This CDR3 comprises 17 residues. Trimming removed 0 bases from V and 5 bases from J, with 20 bases in between. CDR3 in amino acids: CASSLVWGGLRETEAFF. CDR3 DNA sequence: TGTGCCAGCAGCTTGGTATGGGGAGGCCTAAGGGAGACTGAAGCTTTCTTT.

The V call is TRBV19, the J call TRBJ1-6, with 8 bases lining up with TRBD1. The V segment lost 5 bases and the J segment 8 bases; nucleotides outside the gene matches: 8. The CDR3 length is 15 residues. In germline, CDR1 is LNHDA, CDR2 SQIVND (reference sequence). The CDR3 reads CASSLSDRVDSPLHF. In nucleotides, the CDR3 is TGTGCCAGTAGTCTCTCGGACAGGGTCGATTCACCCCTCCACTTT. The variable domain in full, completed from reference TRBV19 and TRBJ1-6, reads DGGITQSPKYLFRKEGQNVTLSCEQNLNHDAMYWYRQDPGQGLRLIYYSQIVNDFQKGDIAEGYSVSREKKESFPLTVTSAQKNPTAFYLCASSLSDRVDSPLHFGNGTRLTVT.

The chain uses TRBV19 and TRBJ1-5, with 9 bases identical to TRBD1. Trimming cost V 9 bases and J 3 bases; bases outside gene matches: 9. The CDR3 length is 15 residues. Germline-derived CDR1 and CDR2 are LNHDA and SQIVND (reference sequence). CDR3 DNA: TGTGCCAGCAACGGGGACAGGGCTCTCAATCAGCCCCAGCATTTT. This codes for CASNGDRALNQPQHF.

The chain uses TRBV15 and TRBJ1-4, with TRBD1 matching 7 bases. CDR3 size: 15 residues. J gave up 8 bases and V 1 base, and 7 bases lay outside the gene matches. CDR1 and CDR2 from the germline V gene are LNHNV and YYDKDF (reference sequence). This CDR3 reads CATSRVGRGYEKLFF. The CDR3 DNA sequence: TGTGCCACCAGCAGAGTCGGCAGGGGGTACGAAAAACTGTTTTTT.

The chain combines TRBV19 with TRBJ1-3; 7 nucleotides line up with TRBD1. The CDR3 covers 15 residues. CDR1 and CDR2 (germline): LNHDA, SQIVND (reference sequence). V lost 4 bases to trimming and J lost 2 bases; unmatched junction nucleotides: 5. The CDR3 DNA reads TGTGCCAGTAGTACCACCGGGACAGCTGGAAACACCATATATTTT. Translation: CASSTTGTAGNTIYF.

The V gene is TRBV5-1, the J gene TRBJ1-2; 8 bases agree with TRBD1. V lost 5 bases, J lost 6 bases, and 9 bases stayed unmatched. CDR1 SGHRS and CDR2 YFSETQ come from the germline V gene. The CDR3 spans 14 residues. The CDR3 DNA reads as TGCGCCAGCAGGTCGGCAGGGGGCATTCATGGCTACACCTTC. This translates into CASRSAGGIHGYTF. Filled out from reference TRBV5-1 and TRBJ1-2, the complete variable domain reads KAGVTQTPRYLIKTRGQQVTLSCSPISGHRSVSWYQQTPGQGLQFLFEYFSETQRNKGNFPGRFSGRQFSNSRSEMNVSTLELGDSALYLCASRSAGGIHGYTFGSGTRLTVV.

The chain is built from TRBV3-1 (or the pseudogene TRBV3-2) and TRBJ2-7, with D perhaps TRBD1 (7 bases). The CDR3 has 14 amino acids. The germline gives CDR1 LGHDT, CDR2 YNNKEL (reference sequence). Trimming took off 4 bases at V and 7 bases at J, with 17 bases between the two ends. The CDR3 DNA follows: TGTGCCAGCAGCCGTCTGGAGGGGGCGGGGGAGCAGTACTTC. Its translation is CASSRLEGAGEQYF.

The V call is TRBV25-1, the J call TRBJ2-5, with a tentative D call TRBD1 (6 bases). Per the germline V gene, CDR1 is MGHDK and CDR2 is SYGVNS. The length of the CDR3 is 17 residues. V shed 1 base and J shed 5 bases, with 20 bases lying between them. This CDR3 is CASSEFGGRTASETQYF. The CDR3 region has the DNA TGTGCCAGCAGTGAATTCGGCGGTCGGACAGCTTCGGAGACCCAGTACTTC.

The rearrangement joins TRBV14 to TRBJ2-1, with TRBD2 matching 14 bases. This CDR3 comprises 18 residues. The V gene's germline CDR1 is SGHDN and CDR2 FVKESK. J was trimmed by 6 bases and V by 4 bases; bases with no gene match: 11. CDR3 protein: CASSLEQGLAGVGNEQFF. CDR3 nucleotides: TGTGCCAGCAGCCTGGAACAGGGACTAGCGGGAGTGGGCAATGAGCAGTTCTTC.